This T cell receptor beta chain was captured in a study of blood T cell repertoires in COVID-19. This clone showed up just once. Data came from immunoSEQ multiplex PCR; TCRdb stores just in-frame clones and leaves some out. This table has 160,000 or so clones, 65% to 85% appearing once. Germline CDR1 reads GTSNPN; CDR2 reads SVGIG (reference sequence). This CDR3 region has 12 residues. Trimming stripped 1 base from V and 8 bases from J, with 12 bases between. The sequence was collected from a man aged 40-50 years who had recovered from COVID-19. The J gene is TRBJ2-7, the V gene TRBV30; D gene ambiguous. Sequenced material: PBMCs or T cells enriched from blood (not recorded which). CDR3 loop: CAWSDSTTQQYF. The CDR3 region has the DNA TGTGCCTGGAGTGACTCCACCACCCAGCAGTACTTC.